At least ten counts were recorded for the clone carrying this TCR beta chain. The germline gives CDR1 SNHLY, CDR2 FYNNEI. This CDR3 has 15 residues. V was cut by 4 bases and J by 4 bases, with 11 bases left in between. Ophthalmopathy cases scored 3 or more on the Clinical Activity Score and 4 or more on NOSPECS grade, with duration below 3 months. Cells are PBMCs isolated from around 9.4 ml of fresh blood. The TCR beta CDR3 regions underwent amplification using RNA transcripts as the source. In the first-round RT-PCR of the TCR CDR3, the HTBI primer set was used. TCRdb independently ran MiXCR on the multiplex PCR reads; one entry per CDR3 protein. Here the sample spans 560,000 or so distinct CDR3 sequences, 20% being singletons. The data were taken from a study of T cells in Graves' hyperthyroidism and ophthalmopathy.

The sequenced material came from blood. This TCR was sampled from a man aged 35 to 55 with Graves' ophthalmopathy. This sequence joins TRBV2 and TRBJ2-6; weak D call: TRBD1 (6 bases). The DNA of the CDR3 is TGTGCCAGCAGTGCGCAGGGGCAAGGGGCCAACGTCCTGACTTTC. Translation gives CASSAQGQGANVLTF.